This TCR beta chain was identified in a study of T cell responses to AZD1222 COVID-19 vaccine. Study results and limitations: Baseline seropositivity occurred in only 5 to 7 AZD1222 recipients.

Details on this clone: Antigen unknown.

The repertoire was sequenced with immunoSEQ multiplex PCR; TCRdb's copy has only in-frame clones and lacks some. The sample lists about 180,000 clones; about 90% were seen once. The sequences come from peripheral blood, collected on day 0 of AZD1222 vaccination. The sequence derives from an adult in good health.

The CDR3 DNA is TGTGCCAGCAGTTATTCACGGGGGAACACCGGGGAGCTGTTTTTT. It encodes CASSYSRGNTGELFF. This chain links TRBV6-5 with TRBJ2-2; D is perhaps TRBD2 (5 bases). V lost 3 bases and J lost 1, with 9 bases in between. Germline V lookup: CDR1 MNHEY, CDR2 SVGAGI. The CDR3 sequence is 15 residues long.